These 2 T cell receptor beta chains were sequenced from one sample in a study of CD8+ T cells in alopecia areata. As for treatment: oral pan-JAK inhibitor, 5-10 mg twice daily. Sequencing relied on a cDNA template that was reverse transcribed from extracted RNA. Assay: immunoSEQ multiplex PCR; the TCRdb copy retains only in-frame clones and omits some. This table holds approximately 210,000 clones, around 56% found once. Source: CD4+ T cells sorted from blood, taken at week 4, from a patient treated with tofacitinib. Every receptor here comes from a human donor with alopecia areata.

The CDR3 reads CASSTGDRPYEQYF. The CDR3, as DNA: TGTGCCAGTAGTACTGGGGACCGACCCTACGAGCAGTACTTC. The chain recombines TRBV19 with TRBJ2-7; possibly TRBD1 or TRBD2 for D (5 bases each). The CDR3 loop spans 14 amino acids. Germline CDR1 and CDR2: LNHDA and SQIVND (reference sequence). The V gene lost 4 bases and the J gene lost 2 bases, with 12 bases spanning the gap.

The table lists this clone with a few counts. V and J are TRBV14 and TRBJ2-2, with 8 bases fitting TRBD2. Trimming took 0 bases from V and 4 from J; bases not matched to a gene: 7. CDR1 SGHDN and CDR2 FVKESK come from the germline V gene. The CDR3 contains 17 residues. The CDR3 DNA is TGTGCCAGCAGCCAAGATCTTGCGGGGGGACCCACCGGGGAGCTGTTTTTT. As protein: CASSQDLAGGPTGELFF.